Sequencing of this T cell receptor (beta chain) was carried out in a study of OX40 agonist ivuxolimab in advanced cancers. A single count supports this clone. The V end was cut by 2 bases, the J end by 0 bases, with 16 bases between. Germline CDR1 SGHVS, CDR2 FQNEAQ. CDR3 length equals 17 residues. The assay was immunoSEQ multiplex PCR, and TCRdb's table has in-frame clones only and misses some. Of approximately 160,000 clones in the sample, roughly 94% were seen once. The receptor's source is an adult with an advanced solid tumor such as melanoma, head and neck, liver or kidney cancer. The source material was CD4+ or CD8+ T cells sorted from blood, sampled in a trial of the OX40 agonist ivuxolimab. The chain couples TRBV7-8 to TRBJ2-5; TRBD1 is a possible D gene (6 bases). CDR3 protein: CASSLLRDTLYQETQYF. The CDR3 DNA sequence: TGTGCCAGCAGCTTACTTCGGGACACCTTGTACCAAGAGACCCAGTACTTC.